This is a list of T cell receptor beta chains from one sample in a study of human T cells and chemical hapten exposure. TCRdb re-called the RACE reads with MiXCR, one entry per CDR3 protein. The top ten clones hold under 4.5% of a sample with fewer than 130,000 distinct CDR3 sequences, approximately 9.9% of them seen once. The sample was whole blood, taken in connection with sensitization to the hapten diphenylcyclopropenone (DPC). Source of these receptors: a woman in her forties with alopecia areata. Some clones in this sample may be carry-over from other donors' samples. Both conserved end residues are part of each CDR3. The D gene is left open where the match is weak. Some rows have no size entry. The others give once, few or many, or a class for an expanded clone.

V,size,J,D,length,DNA,CDR3
TRBV29-1,few,TRBJ1-6,TRBD1,13,TGCAGCGTCCTGACAGGGGGTAGTTCACCCCTCCACTTT,CSVLTGGSSPLHF
TRBV20-1,.,TRBJ1-5,.,14,TGCAGTGCTAGAGAAGTCTTGGGTTCTCAGCCCCAGCATTTT,CSAREVLGSQPQHF
TRBV28,.,TRBJ2-3,TRBD2,18,TGTGCCAGCAGTTTATTCCCGGGGGCTAGCGGGGTCAGAGATACGCAGTATTTT,CASSLFPGASGVRDTQYF
TRBV6-2/TRBV6-3,many,TRBJ1-1,.,14,TGTGCCAGCAGTTATCTGGGACTGAACACTGAAGCTTTCTTT,CASSYLGLNTEAFF
TRBV11-2,few,TRBJ2-1,.,16,TGTGCCAGCAGCCCTAGCCCCCAGGTCGCCTACAATGAGCAGTTCTTC,CASSPSPQVAYNEQFF
TRBV20-1,many,TRBJ1-1,.,12,TGCAGTGCTAAGGTTCGTAACACTGAAGCTTTCTTT,CSAKVRNTEAFF
TRBV30,many,TRBJ2-4,.,17,TGTGCCTGGAGTAGGGGCGGGGCCTTCCGGGAGAAAAACATTCAGTACTTC,CAWSRGGAFREKNIQYF
TRBV28,few,TRBJ1-6,.,13,TGTGCCAGCATCCGACAGAGCAGTTCACCCCTCCACTTT,CASIRQSSSPLHF
TRBV12-3/TRBV12-4,many,TRBJ1-5,.,16,TGTGCCAGCAGTGCCCCTTCGGGGGGGGGCAATCAGCCCCAGCATTTT,CASSAPSGGGNQPQHF
TRBV14,many,TRBJ1-2,.,12,TGTGCCAGCAGCCAAAGACACTATGGCTACACCTTC,CASSQRHYGYTF
TRBV6-1,few,TRBJ2-7,TRBD2,18,TGTGCCACCCGAGGAGCGGGACTAGCGGGAGGAGGGCCCTACGAGCAGTACTTC,CATRGAGLAGGGPYEQYF
TRBV7-2,few,TRBJ2-2,.,16,TGTGCCAGCAGCTTATTTAACAGGGCGTCCACCGGGGAGCTGTTTTTT,CASSLFNRASTGELFF
TRBV12-3/TRBV12-4,.,TRBJ2-1,TRBD2,18,TGTGCCAGCAGATCAGGGACTAGCGGGAGGTTCCCCTACAATGAGCAGTTCTTC,CASRSGTSGRFPYNEQFF
TRBV7-9,.,TRBJ2-7,TRBD1,15,TGTGCCAGCAGCCCCGGACAGGGATTTACCTACGAGCAGTACTTC,CASSPGQGFTYEQYF